This T cell receptor beta chain derives from a study of identical twins. Overall study results and limits: Part of the zero-insertion signal could reflect confounding by invariant MAIT and iNKT cells. Cord blood beta clonotypes present at high abundance carried fewer insertions; no such pattern appeared in memory repertoires. Beta out-of-frame sequences displayed a weaker excess of sharing between twins. When twins shared out-of-frame alpha sequences, those sequences had excess low generation probability.

This CDR3 has 15 amino acids. Germline values: CDR1 SNHLY, CDR2 FYNNEI. V shed 6 bases and J shed 1 base, with 15 bases lying between them. TCRdb recomputed calls from the 5' RACE reads with MiXCR, one row per CDR3 protein. Found here are 1,800,000 or so distinct CDR3 sequences, around a third of them singletons; the top ten hold around 0.25%. In this sample, this clonotype turned up once. Its antigen is not known. V usage is TRBV2 and J usage is TRBJ2-5; the D is unclear. Specimen: cord blood. The source of this sequence is a newborn girl in good health. DNA of the CDR3: TGTGCCAGCAGGGGTGTTGGCATTCCCCAAGAGACCCAGTACTTC. This gives the protein CASRGVGIPQETQYF.